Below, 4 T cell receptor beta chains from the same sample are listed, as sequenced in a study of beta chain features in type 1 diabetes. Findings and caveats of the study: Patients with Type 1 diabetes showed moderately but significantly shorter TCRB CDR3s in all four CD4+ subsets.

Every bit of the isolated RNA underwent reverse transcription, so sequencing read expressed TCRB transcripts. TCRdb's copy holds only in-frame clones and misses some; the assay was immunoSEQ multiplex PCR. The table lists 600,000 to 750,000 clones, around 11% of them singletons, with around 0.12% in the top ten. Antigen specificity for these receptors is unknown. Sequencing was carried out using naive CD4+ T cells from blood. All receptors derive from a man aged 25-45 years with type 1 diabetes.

For the CDR3, the DNA is TGTGCCAGCAGCTTGGATGGGCCCCTTGAGACCCAGTACTTC. Its protein product is CASSLDGPLETQYF. The chain recombines TRBV5-4 with TRBJ2-5; D is unresolved. Per the germline V gene, CDR1 is SGHNT and CDR2 is YYREEE (reference sequence). V gave up 0 bases and J gave up 5 bases, with 11 bases separating them. There are 14 residues in the CDR3.

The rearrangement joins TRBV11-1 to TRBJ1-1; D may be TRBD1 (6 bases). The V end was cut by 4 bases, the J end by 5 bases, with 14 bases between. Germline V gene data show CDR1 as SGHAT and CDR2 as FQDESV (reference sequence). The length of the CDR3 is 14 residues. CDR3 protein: CASSSQGPGTEAFF. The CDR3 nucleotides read TGTGCCAGCAGCTCACAGGGCCCGGGAACTGAAGCTTTCTTT.

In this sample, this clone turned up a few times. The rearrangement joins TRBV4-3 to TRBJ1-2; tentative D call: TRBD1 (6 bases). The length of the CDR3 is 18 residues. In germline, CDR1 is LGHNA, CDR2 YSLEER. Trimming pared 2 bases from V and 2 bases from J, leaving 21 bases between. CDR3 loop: CASSQQQATGRINYGYTF. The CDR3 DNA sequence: TGCGCCAGCAGCCAACAACAAGCGACAGGCCGGATAAACTATGGCTACACCTTC.

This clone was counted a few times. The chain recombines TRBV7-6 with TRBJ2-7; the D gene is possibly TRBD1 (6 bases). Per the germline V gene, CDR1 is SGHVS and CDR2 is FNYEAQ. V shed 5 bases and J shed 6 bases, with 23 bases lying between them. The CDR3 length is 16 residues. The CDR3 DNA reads TGTGCCAGCAGCCCTGACCTCGACAGGCTTGGGGGCGAGCAGTACTTC. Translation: CASSPDLDRLGGEQYF.